Listed below are T cell receptor beta chains from one sample, sequenced in a study of blood T cells in healthy people across ages. TCRdb redid the calling of the 5' RACE reads with MiXCR, one entry per CDR3 protein. There are about 1.7 million distinct CDR3 sequences in the sample; over 25% occur only once, and about 8% lies in the top ten. Sequencing used blood. These TCRs come from a woman aged 25-40 years in good health. CDR3s include the opening cysteine and the closing phenylalanine or tryptophan. A D gene is named only where the DNA matches it firmly. Rows may omit the clone size; those that give it use once, few, many or a size class.

. | TRBJ2-5 | TRBV9 | . | CASSTTAEETQYF | TGTGCCAGCAGCACCACAGCCGAAGAGACCCAGTACTTC
. | TRBJ1-1 | TRBV5-1 | . | CASSLRQSNTEAFF | TGCGCCAGCAGCCTAAGACAGAGCAACACTGAAGCTTTCTTT
. | TRBJ1-2 | TRBV19 | . | CASSTTDSRRGYTF | TGTGCCAGTAGTACCACGGACAGCCGGCGAGGCTACACCTTC
few | TRBJ1-2 | TRBV10-3 | . | CAIAGGQTPESYGYTF | TGTGCCATCGCAGGCGGGCAAACCCCAGAATCCTATGGCTACACCTTC
. | TRBJ2-4 | TRBV12-3/TRBV12-4 | TRBD1 | CASIKRGTGVENIQYF | TGTGCCAGCATCAAAAGAGGGACAGGGGTTGAAAACATTCAGTACTTC
few | TRBJ2-1 | TRBV19 | . | CASSIPPRTGEQFF | TGTGCCAGTAGTATCCCACCTAGGACCGGTGAGCAGTTCTTC
. | TRBJ1-3 | TRBV24-1 | . | CATSGSGNTIYF | TGTGCCACCTCTGGCTCTGGAAACACCATATATTTT
few | TRBJ1-1 | TRBV29-1 | . | CSVESNTEAFF | TGCAGCGTTGAATCGAACACTGAAGCTTTCTTT
. | TRBJ2-3 | TRBV20-1 | TRBD1 | CSARKHRGLATDTQYF | TGCAGTGCTAGAAAACACAGGGGGCTTGCAACAGATACGCAGTATTTT
. | TRBJ1-5 | TRBV2 | . | CASSDGPGDQPQHF | TGTGCCAGCAGTGACGGCCCAGGGGATCAGCCCCAGCATTTT
. | TRBJ1-6 | TRBV7-2 | TRBD1 | CASSLVSDRGSPLHF | TGTGCCAGCAGCTTAGTTTCGGACAGGGGTTCACCCCTCCACTTT
. | TRBJ2-3 | TRBV19 | . | CASSIDPYSPPADTQYF | TGTGCCAGTAGTATAGATCCCTACAGTCCTCCCGCAGATACGCAGTATTTT
. | TRBJ2-2 | TRBV24-1 | . | CATSDPGTGELFF | TGTGCCACCAGTGATCCCGGTACGGGGGAGCTGTTTTTT
many | TRBJ1-2 | TRBV29-1 | . | CSVMAAQMGGYTF | TGCAGCGTTATGGCAGCCCAGATGGGTGGCTACACCTTC
. | TRBJ1-2 | TRBV12-5 | . | CASGFLLDRGYNYGYTF | TGTGCTAGTGGTTTCCTCCTTGATAGAGGATATAACTATGGCTACACCTTC
. | TRBJ2-1 | TRBV20-1 | . | CSAGLQRQGEQFF | TGCAGTGCTGGGCTGCAGCGGCAGGGTGAGCAGTTCTTC
. | TRBJ1-1 | TRBV18 | . | CASSGRTENTEAFF | TGTGCCAGCTCGGGTAGGACGGAGAACACTGAAGCTTTCTTT
. | TRBJ2-3 | TRBV20-1 | TRBD2 | CSAHGTSGGGYTDTQYF | TGCAGTGCTCACGGGACTAGCGGGGGGGGCTACACAGATACGCAGTATTTT
. | TRBJ2-3 | TRBV5-4 | . | CASSSYSLSTDTQYF | TGTGCCAGCAGCTCTTATAGCCTAAGCACAGATACGCAGTATTTT
. | TRBJ1-5 | TRBV5-5 | . | CASGPGHSNQPQHF | TGTGCCAGCGGACCGGGACACTCCAATCAGCCCCAGCATTTT
. | TRBJ1-2 | TRBV7-6 | TRBD1 | CASRKPQGAPGYTF | TGTGCCAGCAGGAAGCCCCAGGGGGCGCCTGGCTACACCTTC
. | TRBJ2-3 | TRBV3-1 | . | CASNQSSLNGGTDTQYF | TGTGCCAGCAACCAAAGCTCGCTAAACGGAGGCACAGATACGCAGTATTTT
. | TRBJ2-1 | TRBV7-3 | TRBD2 | CASSLNPGGVETQFF | TGTGCCAGCAGCTTAAACCCGGGGGGGGTGGAGACCCAGTTCTTC
. | TRBJ2-3 | TRBV20-1 | TRBD2 | CSASERGVTDTQYF | TGCAGTGCTAGCGAGCGGGGGGTCACAGATACGCAGTATTTT
. | TRBJ2-1 | TRBV20-1 | . | CSAFPQAMYNEQFF | TGCAGTGCTTTCCCCCAGGCTATGTACAATGAGCAGTTCTTC
few | TRBJ2-5 | TRBV3-1 | . | CASSPGGVRSREQYF | TGTGCCAGCAGCCCGGGGGGCGTGAGATCGAGAGAGCAGTACTTC
. | TRBJ1-5 | TRBV12-3/TRBV12-4 | . | CASSSDGDKETQHF | TGTGCCAGCAGTTCTGACGGCGATAAAGAGACCCAGCATTTT
many | TRBJ2-1 | TRBV5-1 | . | CASSSIDEQFF | TGCGCCAGCAGCTCCATCGATGAGCAGTTCTTC
. | TRBJ2-3 | TRBV2 | TRBD2 | CASSDPHNSGRTFTDTQYF | TGTGCCAGCAGTGATCCCCACAATAGCGGGAGGACCTTCACAGATACGCAGTATTTT
many | TRBJ2-1 | TRBV29-1 | . | CSVARTINNEQFF | TGCAGCGTAGCGAGGACTATTAACAATGAGCAGTTCTTC
. | TRBJ2-3 | TRBV7-2 | TRBD2 | CASSQQGLAGGLDTQYF | TGTGCCAGCAGCCAACAAGGGCTAGCGGGGGGCCTTGATACGCAGTATTTT
. | TRBJ2-1 | TRBV12-3/TRBV12-4 | TRBD2 | CASRSSGNYNEQFF | TGTGCCAGCAGATCTAGCGGGAACTACAATGAGCAGTTCTTC
once | TRBJ2-5 | TRBV7-9 | . | CASSLVHGGSETQYF | TGTGCCAGCAGCTTAGTACACGGGGGATCAGAGACCCAGTACTTC
. | TRBJ2-6 | TRBV5-1 | . | CASSFWVSSGANVLTF | TGCGCCAGCAGCTTCTGGGTCAGCTCTGGGGCCAACGTCCTGACTTTC
. | TRBJ2-2 | TRBV7-2 | . | CASSPRGTQNTGELFF | TGTGCCAGCAGCCCTAGGGGGACTCAGAACACCGGGGAGCTGTTTTTT
. | TRBJ2-7 | TRBV13 | . | CASSFKNRRAYEQYF | TGTGCCAGCAGCTTTAAAAACAGGCGAGCCTACGAGCAGTACTTC
few | TRBJ2-3 | TRBV4-1 | . | CASSQERSPTYTDTQYF | TGCGCCAGCAGCCAAGAAAGGAGCCCTACGTACACAGATACGCAGTATTTT
. | TRBJ1-2 | TRBV5-1 | . | CASSSPGADGYTF | TGCGCCAGCAGCTCCCCAGGGGCGGATGGCTACACCTTC
many | TRBJ2-5 | TRBV5-1 | TRBD1 | CASRRDRSQETQYF | TGTGCCAGCCGCCGGGACAGATCCCAAGAGACCCAGTACTTC
few | TRBJ1-5 | TRBV5-8 | . | CASSLRRGSNQPQHF | TGTGCCAGCAGCTTGCGCAGGGGTAGCAATCAGCCCCAGCATTTT
few | TRBJ2-1 | TRBV7-9 | TRBD2 | CASSCPGGLAGGKSNEQFF | TGTGCCAGCAGCTGCCCGGGGGGACTAGCGGGAGGCAAGAGCAATGAGCAGTTCTTC
many | TRBJ1-5 | TRBV18 | . | CASSPSGSNQPQHF | TGTGCCAGCTCACCTTCCGGGAGCAATCAGCCCCAGCATTTT
. | TRBJ2-3 | TRBV7-2 | . | CASSAETSDTQYF | TGTGCCAGCAGCGCCGAAACCTCAGATACGCAGTATTTT
. | TRBJ1-1 | TRBV29-1 | TRBD1 | CSAKDRGNTEAFF | TGCAGCGCCAAAGACAGGGGAAACACTGAAGCTTTCTTT
many | TRBJ1-2 | TRBV5-1 | TRBD1 | CASIHSPTGTGLSDGYTF | TGCGCCAGCATCCACTCCCCGACCGGGACAGGTTTGTCGGATGGCTACACCTTC
many | TRBJ2-7 | TRBV7-2 | TRBD2 | CASSLREGNEQYF | TGTGCCAGCAGCTTGCGGGAGGGGAATGAGCAGTACTTC
many | TRBJ1-4 | TRBV12-3/TRBV12-4 | . | CASSLREKLFF | TGTGCCAGCAGTTTAAGGGAAAAACTGTTTTTT
once | TRBJ1-1 | TRBV7-9 | . | CASSLRSADEAFF | TGTGCCAGCAGCTTGCGATCTGCGGATGAAGCTTTCTTT
few | TRBJ2-3 | TRBV18 | TRBD1 | CASSQDRSPDTQYF | TGTGCCAGCTCCCAGGACAGGTCCCCAGATACGCAGTATTTT
. | TRBJ1-1 | TRBV10-1 | . | CASSVKGVGEAFF | TGCGCCAGCAGTGTTAAGGGAGTGGGTGAAGCTTTCTTT
few | TRBJ2-7 | TRBV7-2 | . | CASSTGGGLGSYEQYF | TGTGCCAGCAGCACCGGAGGGGGTTTGGGGTCCTACGAGCAGTACTTC
. | TRBJ2-5 | TRBV5-1 | TRBD2 | CASSASALAGAQETQYF | TGCGCCAGCAGCGCCTCAGCCCTAGCGGGGGCCCAAGAGACCCAGTACTTC
. | TRBJ2-4 | TRBV2 | . | CASSPGLLENIQYF | TGTGCCAGCAGCCCGGGGCTACTGGAAAACATTCAGTACTTC